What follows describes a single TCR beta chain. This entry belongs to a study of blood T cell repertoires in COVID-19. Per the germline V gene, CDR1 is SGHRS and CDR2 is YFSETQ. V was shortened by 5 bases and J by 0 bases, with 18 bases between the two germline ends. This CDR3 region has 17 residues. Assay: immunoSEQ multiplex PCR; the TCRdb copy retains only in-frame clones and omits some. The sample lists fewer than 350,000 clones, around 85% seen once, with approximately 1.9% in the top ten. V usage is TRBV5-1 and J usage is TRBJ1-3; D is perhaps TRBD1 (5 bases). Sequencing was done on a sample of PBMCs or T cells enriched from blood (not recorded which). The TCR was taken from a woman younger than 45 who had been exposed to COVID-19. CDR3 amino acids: CASRDNVAGPSGNTIYF. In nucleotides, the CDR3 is TGCGCCAGCAGAGATAATGTGGCGGGGCCCTCTGGAAACACCATATATTTT.